Below, 30 T cell receptor beta chains from the same sample are listed, as sequenced in a study of cytomegalovirus exposure and HLA in healthy donors. PCR employed 60 Vbeta and 13 Jbeta primers. Using immunoSEQ multiplex PCR, the repertoire was profiled, and TCRdb retains in-frame clones only, with some absent. This sample carries about 160,000 clones, about 85% of them seen once, and the ten largest clones take about 2.1%. Material for sequencing was PBMCs. Every receptor here comes from a man younger than 30 in good health and CMV-seropositive.

The chain links TRBV6-4 to TRBJ2-1; 7 positions agree with TRBD1. The CDR3 contains 13 residues. Germline V gene sequence: CDR1 MRHNA, CDR2 SNTAGT. After removal of 5 bases from V and 7 bases from J, the junction contained 5 bases not matched to a gene. CDR3 nucleotides: TGTGCCAGCAGTCTGCAGGGGGAGAATGAGCAGTTCTTC. This codes for CASSLQGENEQFF.

This chain uses TRBV30 with TRBJ1-1; perhaps TRBD1 as D (5 bases). V lost 2 bases to trimming and J lost 3 bases, with 13 bases between them. The CDR3 is 14 residues long. Germline values: CDR1 GTSNPN, CDR2 SVGIG (reference sequence). CDR3 in DNA: TGTGCCTGGAGTAGGAGATTAGGGGACACTGAAGCTTTCTTT. Translating gives CAWSRRLGDTEAFF.

The chain has TRBV11-3 and TRBJ2-5; the match to TRBD1 covers 8 bases. TRBJ2-7 matches the DNA end more closely, so the J call is doubtful. The CDR3 totals 14 residues. Germline lookup yields CDR1 SGHNT and CDR2 YENEEA. DNA for the CDR3: TGTGCCAGCAGTACCGGACAGGGAGTGACCGAGCAGTACTTC. It yields the protein CASSTGQGVTEQYF.

V usage is TRBV9 and J usage is TRBJ2-7; D perhaps matches TRBD1 (7 bases). From germline, CDR1 is SGDLS and CDR2 YYNGEE. The CDR3 contains 13 residues. Deletions cut 3 bases from V and 6 bases from J, with 13 bases between. CDR3 sequence: CASSGTGSGEQYF. CDR3 sequence (DNA): TGTGCCAGCAGCGGGACAGGTAGCGGCGAGCAGTACTTC.

This chain connects TRBV18 to TRBJ2-1, with 8 nucleotides matching TRBD2. The germline gives CDR1 KGHSH, CDR2 LQKENI. There are 15 residues in the CDR3. The trim removed 3 bases at V and 4 bases at J, leaving 5 bases unmatched. CDR3 bases: TGTGCCAGCTCACCCGGCGGGGGGCTTTACAATGAGCAGTTCTTC. As protein: CASSPGGGLYNEQFF.

This clone was detected once. The chain uses TRBV6-5 and TRBJ1-6; TRBD1 might be the D (5 bases). This CDR3 has 15 amino acids. Trimming pared 2 bases from V and 10 bases from J, leaving 15 bases between. Germline loops: CDR1 MNHEY, CDR2 SVGAGI. This chain's CDR3 is CASSYGARAGSPLHF. CDR3 sequence (DNA): TGTGCCAGCAGTTACGGGGCCAGGGCAGGGTCACCCCTCCACTTT.

In this sample, this clone turned up a few times. This chain uses TRBV5-1 with TRBJ2-7, with TRBD2 identical over 8 bases. The CDR3 is made up of 15 amino acids. Trimming cost V 0 bases and J 0 bases; bases outside gene matches: 2. CDR1 is SGHRS and CDR2 is YFSETQ in the germline V gene. CDR3 sequence (DNA): TGCGCCAGCAGCTTGGGCGGGACTAGCTCCTACGAGCAGTACTTC. This gives the protein CASSLGGTSSYEQYF. Complete variable domain (other parts from reference TRBV5-1 and TRBJ2-7): KAGVTQTPRYLIKTRGQQVTLSCSPISGHRSVSWYQQTPGQGLQFLFEYFSETQRNKGNFPGRFSGRQFSNSRSEMNVSTLELGDSALYLCASSLGGTSSYEQYFGPGTRLTVT.

The genes are TRBV6-1 and TRBJ1-6, with TRBD1 matching 8 bases. Germline assignment: CDR1 MNHNS and CDR2 SASEGT. V was pared by 4 bases and J by 12 bases, with 5 bases of the junction left unmatched. This CDR3 has 13 residues. The CDR3 protein is CASSGTGSGPLHF. In nucleotides, the CDR3 is TGTGCCAGCAGTGGGACAGGGTCCGGACCCCTCCACTTT.

The V and J genes are TRBV27 and TRBJ2-5; D might be TRBD2 (6 bases). Trimming took off 4 bases at V and 4 bases at J, with 16 bases between the two ends. Looked up from germline, CDR1 is MNHEY and CDR2 is SMNVEV (reference sequence). The CDR3 is made up of 15 amino acids. The CDR3 sequence is CASSSTSYSGETQYF. The CDR3 coding sequence is TGTGCCAGCAGTTCGACTAGTTATAGCGGAGAGACCCAGTACTTC.

The V and J genes are TRBV5-6 and TRBJ1-2; D is possibly TRBD1 (5 bases). CDR3 size: 12 residues. Germline-derived CDR1 and CDR2 are SGHDT and YYEEEE. Trimming took 0 bases from V and 7 from J, leaving 7 bases between them. The CDR3 region is CASSLGGGGYTF. The CDR3 coding sequence is TGTGCCAGCAGCTTGGGCGGGGGTGGCTACACCTTC.

This clone was counted a single time. This chain uses TRBV19 with TRBJ1-1; weak D call: TRBD1 (5 bases). CDR3 length: 13 residues. Per the germline V gene, CDR1 is LNHDA and CDR2 is SQIVND (reference sequence). The V gene lost 8 bases and the J gene lost 2 bases, with 12 bases spanning the gap. The CDR3 reads CASGAKLNTEAFF. The CDR3 bases are TGTGCCAGTGGGGCAAAGTTAAACACTGAAGCTTTCTTT.

As DNA, the CDR3 is TGTGCCAGCAGCTTGGGGAGCTCCTACGAGCAGTACTTC. Amino acid sequence: CASSLGSSYEQYF. V usage is TRBV5-4 and J usage is TRBJ2-7; D not resolved. The CDR3 length is 13 residues. Trimming shortened V by 0 bases and J by 0 bases, and 4 bases separated the two germline ends. Looked up from germline, CDR1 is SGHNT and CDR2 is YYREEE (reference sequence).

The V gene is TRBV18, the J gene TRBJ2-3; 9 bases map to TRBD2. The CDR3 has 18 amino acids. V shed 3 bases and J 8 bases; nucleotides not matched to a gene: 18. Germline V gene sequence: CDR1 KGHSH, CDR2 LQKENI. CDR3 DNA sequence: TGTGCCAGCTCACCCCAGAAGCATAGCGGGGGCCGAGTAGGTACGCAGTATTTT. Amino acid sequence: CASSPQKHSGGRVGTQYF.

The chain links TRBV29-1 to TRBJ1-1; no reliable D call. The V gene lost 6 bases and the J gene lost 7 bases, with 15 bases spanning the gap. This CDR3 is built from 12 residues. Germline assignment: CDR1 SQVTM and CDR2 ANQGSEA. In nucleotides, the CDR3 is TGCAGCGTGGCCGAGGCGGTCGGTGAAGCTTTCTTT. Translated: CSVAEAVGEAFF.

The table lists this clone with a count of one. J is TRBJ1-2 and V is TRBV5-1; TRBD1 matches 11 bases. V lost 4 bases, J lost 3 bases, and 5 bases stayed unmatched. Germline-derived CDR1 and CDR2 are SGHRS and YFSETQ. The CDR3 has 15 residues. The CDR3 sequence is CASSKGTGGDYGYTF. Here the CDR3 DNA reads TGCGCCAGCAGCAAAGGGACAGGGGGGGACTATGGCTACACCTTC.

Points on this clone: The sample carries other DNA sequences with the same CDR3. The rearrangement joins TRBV27 to TRBJ2-6; D perhaps matches TRBD2 (5 bases). The V gene lost 3 bases and the J gene lost 1 base, with 7 bases spanning the gap. The CDR3 totals 15 residues. CDR1 is MNHEY and CDR2 is SMNVEV in the germline V gene (reference sequence). CDR3 region: CASSFSVSGANVLTF. CDR3 DNA sequence: TGTGCCAGCAGTTTTAGCGTGTCTGGGGCCAACGTCCTGACTTTC.

The CDR3 is CSVESIQVEAFF. CDR3 in DNA: TGCAGCGTGGAATCCATACAGGTTGAAGCTTTCTTT. The chain joins TRBV29-1 to TRBJ1-1, with D perhaps TRBD1 (5 bases). CDR3 length: 12 residues. Trimming removed 6 bases at V and 7 bases at J, with 15 bases between. Germline lookup yields CDR1 SQVTM and CDR2 ANQGSEA.

This chain joins TRBV19 and TRBJ2-3; 9 bases fit TRBD2. The CDR3 is made up of 19 amino acids. Germline values: CDR1 LNHDA, CDR2 SQIVND (reference sequence). V gave up 3 bases and J gave up 2 bases; unmatched junction bases: 15. CDR3 residues: CASSIGLRKASGATDTQYF. DNA for the CDR3: TGTGCCAGTAGTATTGGGTTACGTAAGGCTAGCGGGGCCACAGATACGCAGTATTTT. The variable domain in full, with the rest retrieved from reference TRBV19 and TRBJ2-3, is DGGITQSPKYLFRKEGQNVTLSCEQNLNHDAMYWYRQDPGQGLRLIYYSQIVNDFQKGDIAEGYSVSREKKESFPLTVTSAQKNPTAFYLCASSIGLRKASGATDTQYFGPGTRLTVL.

V is TRBV29-1 and J is TRBJ2-5, with D possibly TRBD1 on 6 matching bases. The J call may be in error: the DNA end matches TRBJ2-7 better. The length of the CDR3 is 13 residues. Germline values: CDR1 SQVTM, CDR2 ANQGSEA. This CDR3 reads CSVVFWGRYEQYF. CDR3 sequence (DNA): TGCAGCGTTGTTTTCTGGGGGCGATACGAGCAGTACTTC.

This chain uses TRBV7-2 with TRBJ1-2; maybe TRBD1 (6 bases). Trimming removed 1 base from V and 6 bases from J, with 9 bases in between. The CDR3 covers 13 residues. Per the germline V gene, CDR1 is SGHTA and CDR2 is FQGNSA. The CDR3 reads CASSLDPGDGYTF. CDR3 DNA: TGTGCCAGCAGCTTAGATCCAGGGGATGGCTACACCTTC.

The chain has TRBV4-3 and TRBJ1-2; possible D gene TRBD1, 5 bases. CDR3 length: 13 residues. Trimming stripped 2 bases from V and 4 bases from J, with 8 bases between. Germline V gives CDR1 LGHNA, CDR2 YSLEER. CDR3: CASSQPGLYGYTF. The DNA for the CDR3 is TGCGCCAGCAGCCAACCGGGACTCTATGGCTACACCTTC.

The V and J genes are TRBV4-1 and TRBJ1-5; D unclear. CDR3 length: 15 residues. V gave up 0 bases and J gave up 4 bases, with 10 bases separating them. CDR1 and CDR2 (germline): MGHRA, YSYEKL. In nucleotides, the CDR3 is TGCGCCAGCAGCCAAGAAAGCGCGGTAAATCAGCCCCAGCATTTT. Amino acid sequence: CASSQESAVNQPQHF.

The CDR3 DNA reads TGCGCCAGCAGCGCCGGACAGGGGGGGAATTCACCCCTCCACTTT. Translation: CASSAGQGGNSPLHF. V is TRBV5-1 and J is TRBJ1-6; 10 bases are a match to TRBD1. CDR3 length: 15 residues. The trim removed 4 bases at V and 7 bases at J, leaving 5 bases unmatched. Germline V lookup: CDR1 SGHRS, CDR2 YFSETQ.

V is TRBV4-3 and J is TRBJ1-1, with unresolved D. The V gene's germline CDR1 is LGHNA and CDR2 YSLEER. Trimming pared 0 bases from V and 4 bases from J, leaving 15 bases between. This CDR3 spans 16 amino acids. CDR3 coding DNA: TGCGCCAGCAGCCAAGAGCAGTTACGGGTTAGCACTGAAGCTTTCTTT. It is translated as CASSQEQLRVSTEAFF.

The chain uses TRBV6-1 and TRBJ1-2, with 8 bases that match TRBD1. V gave up 4 bases and J gave up 8 bases; unmatched junction bases: 6. Germline assignment: CDR1 MNHNS and CDR2 SASEGT. This CDR3 contains 13 residues. CDR3 sequence (DNA): TGTGCCAGCAGTGCACAGGGGGTTGGGGGCTACACCTTC. Its translation: CASSAQGVGGYTF.

The chain uses TRBV5-1 and TRBJ1-5; a possible D gene is TRBD1 (6 bases). V was clipped by 4 bases and J by 7 bases, with 15 bases between them. Germline CDR1 SGHRS, CDR2 YFSETQ. The CDR3 covers 14 residues. In DNA, the CDR3 is TGCGCCAGCAGCCCCGGACAGCATGGCCAGCCCCAGCATTTT. This sequence encodes CASSPGQHGQPQHF. The full variable domain, rest sourced from reference TRBV5-1 and TRBJ1-5, is KAGVTQTPRYLIKTRGQQVTLSCSPISGHRSVSWYQQTPGQGLQFLFEYFSETQRNKGNFPGRFSGRQFSNSRSEMNVSTLELGDSALYLCASSPGQHGQPQHFGDGTRLSIL.

This rearrangement joins TRBV10-1 to TRBJ2-1; 10 nucleotides align to TRBD2. J lost 8 bases, V lost 0 bases, and 10 bases had no gene match. The CDR3 has 17 amino acids. Germline CDR1 reads WNHNN; CDR2 reads SYGVQD (reference sequence). CDR3 sequence: CASSESVPAGGQDEQFF. CDR3 nucleotides: TGCGCCAGCAGTGAGTCGGTCCCAGCGGGGGGGCAGGATGAGCAGTTCTTC.

The rearrangement links TRBV5-6 to TRBJ2-5; TRBD1 matches at 9 bases. J lost 3 bases, V lost 2 bases, and 2 bases had no gene match. From germline, CDR1 is SGHDT and CDR2 YYEEEE. The length of the CDR3 is 14 residues. The CDR3 here is CASSLQGAEETQYF. The CDR3 DNA reads as TGTGCCAGCAGCTTACAGGGGGCCGAAGAGACCCAGTACTTC.

The chain employs TRBV14 and TRBJ2-5; D perhaps matches TRBD2 (5 bases). The last part of the DNA fits TRBJ2-7 better; the J call may be wrong. The V gene's germline CDR1 is SGHDN and CDR2 FVKESK. This CDR3 has 14 residues. CDR3 coding DNA: TGTGCCAGCAGCTCTGGAGGCCTTACCTACGAGCAGTACTTC. Its translation is CASSSGGLTYEQYF.

This clone is a singleton in its sample. The rearrangement links TRBV5-4 to TRBJ2-1; possible D gene TRBD2, 6 bases. V dropped 4 bases and J dropped 6 bases, with 14 bases sitting between them. The CDR3 has 14 residues. Germline lookup yields CDR1 SGHNT and CDR2 YYREEE (reference sequence). CDR3 residues: CASSIGPAGNEQFF. The CDR3 DNA sequence: TGTGCCAGCAGCATCGGACCAGCGGGCAATGAGCAGTTCTTC.